The present entry profiles one T cell receptor (beta chain) with its context. The target antigen is unknown. The sample belongs to a study of T cell repertoires in cytomegalovirus infection. Study at large: Recently identified HLA-C-restricted CMV epitopes were among the peptides used. Based on public TCR beta signatures, there were indications of CMV infection and of a matching HLA type.

Points from the study as a whole: Clonotypes of TCR beta that were HLA-C-restricted and CMV-specific dominated the ex vivo response.

TCRdb passed the reads through MiXCR, listing each CDR3 protein once. The repertoire holds 830,000 or so distinct CDR3 sequences, with around a third as singletons. The junction had 11 bases not matched to a gene; V was cut back by 4 bases and J by 0 bases. Germline CDR1 reads SGHDT; CDR2 reads YYEEEE. This CDR3 is 17 amino acids long. The TCR was taken from a human donor in good health (CMV status not recorded). Some clones in this sample may be carry-over from other donors' samples. The V call is TRBV5-6, the J call TRBJ2-7, with 9 bases identical to TRBD2. The specimen comprised cultured CD8+ T cells from PBMCs, sampled from culture after CMV antigen stimulation. CDR3 in amino acids: CASSPGLASSFSYEQYF. The CDR3 bases are TGTGCCAGCAGCCCGGGACTAGCCTCATCGTTCTCCTACGAGCAGTACTTC.